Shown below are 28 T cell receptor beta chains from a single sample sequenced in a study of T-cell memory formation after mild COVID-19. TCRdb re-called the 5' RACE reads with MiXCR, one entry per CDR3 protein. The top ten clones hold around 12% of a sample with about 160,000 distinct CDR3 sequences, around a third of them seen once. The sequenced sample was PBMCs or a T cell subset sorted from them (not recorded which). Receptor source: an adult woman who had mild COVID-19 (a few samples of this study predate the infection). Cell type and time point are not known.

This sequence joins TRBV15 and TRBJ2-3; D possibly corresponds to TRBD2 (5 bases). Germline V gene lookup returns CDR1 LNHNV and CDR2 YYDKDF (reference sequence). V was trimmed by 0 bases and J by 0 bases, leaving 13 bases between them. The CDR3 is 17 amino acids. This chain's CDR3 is CATSRERAAISTDTQYF. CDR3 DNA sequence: TGTGCCACCAGCAGAGAGAGGGCAGCTATAAGCACAGATACGCAGTATTTT.

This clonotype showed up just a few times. CDR3 nucleotide sequence: TGTGCCAGCAGCAGAACCGGGACTAGCTTGCGGAATGAGCAGTTCTTC. This encodes CASSRTGTSLRNEQFF. V is TRBV28 and J is TRBJ2-1; 9 nucleotides line up with TRBD2. The length of the CDR3 is 16 residues. The ends lost 6 bases at V and 7 bases at J; junction bases unmatched: 13. Germline CDR1 reads MDHEN; CDR2 reads SYDVKM. Complete variable domain (other parts from reference TRBV28 and TRBJ2-1): DVKVTQSSRYLVKRTGEKVFLECVQDMDHENMFWYRQDPGLGLRLIYFSYDVKMKEKGDIPEGYSVSREKKERFSLILESASTNQTSMYLCASSRTGTSLRNEQFFGPGTRLTVL.

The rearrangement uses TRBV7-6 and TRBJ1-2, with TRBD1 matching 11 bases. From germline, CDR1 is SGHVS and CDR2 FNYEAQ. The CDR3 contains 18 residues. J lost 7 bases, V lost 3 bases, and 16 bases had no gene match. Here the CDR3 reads CASSFLPSAGTGGGGYTF. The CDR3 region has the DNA TGTGCCAGCAGCTTCCTTCCTTCCGCCGGGACAGGGGGAGGTGGCTACACCTTC.

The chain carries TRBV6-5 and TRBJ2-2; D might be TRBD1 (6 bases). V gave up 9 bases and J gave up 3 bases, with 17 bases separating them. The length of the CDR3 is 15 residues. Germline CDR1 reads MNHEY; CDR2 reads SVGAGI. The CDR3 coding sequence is TGTGCCAGTACCCGACAGGCTAGGGACACCGGGGAGCTGTTTTTT. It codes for CASTRQARDTGELFF.

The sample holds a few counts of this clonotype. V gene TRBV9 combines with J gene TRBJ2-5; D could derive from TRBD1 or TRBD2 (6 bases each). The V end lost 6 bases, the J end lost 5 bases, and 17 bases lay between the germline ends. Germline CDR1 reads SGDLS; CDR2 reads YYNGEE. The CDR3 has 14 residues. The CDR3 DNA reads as TGTGCCAGCAATGGGGGGCGGGATCGGGAGACCCAGTACTTC. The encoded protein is CASNGGRDRETQYF.

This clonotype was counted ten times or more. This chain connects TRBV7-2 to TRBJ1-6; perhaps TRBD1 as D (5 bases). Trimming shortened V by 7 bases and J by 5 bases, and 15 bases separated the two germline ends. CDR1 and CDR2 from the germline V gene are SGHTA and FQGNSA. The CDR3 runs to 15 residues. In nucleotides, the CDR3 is TGTGCCAGCACTGGGAGAAGGGGTAATAATTCACCCCTCCACTTT. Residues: CASTGRRGNNSPLHF.

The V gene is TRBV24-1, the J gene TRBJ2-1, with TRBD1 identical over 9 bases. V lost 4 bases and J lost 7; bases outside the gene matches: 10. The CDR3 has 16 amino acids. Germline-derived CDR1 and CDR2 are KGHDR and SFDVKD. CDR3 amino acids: CATSDTTGGDLNEQFF. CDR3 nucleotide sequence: TGTGCCACCAGTGACACTACAGGGGGCGATTTGAATGAGCAGTTCTTC.

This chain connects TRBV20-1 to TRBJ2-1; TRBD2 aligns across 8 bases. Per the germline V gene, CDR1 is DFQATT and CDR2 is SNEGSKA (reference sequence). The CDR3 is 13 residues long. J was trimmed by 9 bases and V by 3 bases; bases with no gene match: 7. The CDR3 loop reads CSARVSGTSEQFF. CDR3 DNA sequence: TGCAGTGCTAGGGTTAGCGGGACCAGTGAGCAGTTCTTC.

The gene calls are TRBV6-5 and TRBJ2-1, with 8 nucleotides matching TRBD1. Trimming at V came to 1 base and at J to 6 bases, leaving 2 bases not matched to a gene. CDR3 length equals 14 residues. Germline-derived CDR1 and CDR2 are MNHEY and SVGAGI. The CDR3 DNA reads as TGTGCCAGCAGTTACTTGGACAGGGTCAATGAGCAGTTCTTC. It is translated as CASSYLDRVNEQFF.

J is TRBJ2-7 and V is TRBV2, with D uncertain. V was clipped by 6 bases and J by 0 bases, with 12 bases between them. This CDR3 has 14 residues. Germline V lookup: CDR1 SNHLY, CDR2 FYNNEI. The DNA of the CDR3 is TGTGCCAGCAGGTCCTCAGATATCTCCTACGAGCAGTACTTC. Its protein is CASRSSDISYEQYF.

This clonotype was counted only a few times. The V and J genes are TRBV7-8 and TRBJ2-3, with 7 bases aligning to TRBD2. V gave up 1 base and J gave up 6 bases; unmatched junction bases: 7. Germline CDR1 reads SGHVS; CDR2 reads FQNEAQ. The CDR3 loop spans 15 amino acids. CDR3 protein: CASSLGGRGRDTQYF. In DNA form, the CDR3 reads TGTGCCAGCAGCTTAGGGGGGAGGGGAAGGGATACGCAGTATTTT.

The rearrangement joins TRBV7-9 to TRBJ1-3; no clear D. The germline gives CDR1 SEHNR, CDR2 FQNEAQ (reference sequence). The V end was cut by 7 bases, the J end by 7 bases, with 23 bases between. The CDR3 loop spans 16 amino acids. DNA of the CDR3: TGTGCCAGCACCCCCAGTTCGGGTCCCTCTTGGAACACCATATATTTT. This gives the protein CASTPSSGPSWNTIYF.

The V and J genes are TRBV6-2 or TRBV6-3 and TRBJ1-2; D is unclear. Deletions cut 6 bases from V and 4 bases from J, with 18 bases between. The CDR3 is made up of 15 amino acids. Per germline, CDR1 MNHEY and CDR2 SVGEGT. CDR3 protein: CASSPDRPWRYGYTF. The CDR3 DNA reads TGTGCCAGCAGCCCGGACCGTCCCTGGCGCTATGGCTACACCTTC.

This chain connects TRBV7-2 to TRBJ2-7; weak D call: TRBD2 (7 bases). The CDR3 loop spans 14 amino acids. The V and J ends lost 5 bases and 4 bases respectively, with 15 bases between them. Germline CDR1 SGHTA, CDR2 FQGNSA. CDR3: CASSPGGRGYEQYF. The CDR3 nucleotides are TGTGCCAGCAGCCCGGGGGGCCGGGGGTACGAGCAGTACTTC.

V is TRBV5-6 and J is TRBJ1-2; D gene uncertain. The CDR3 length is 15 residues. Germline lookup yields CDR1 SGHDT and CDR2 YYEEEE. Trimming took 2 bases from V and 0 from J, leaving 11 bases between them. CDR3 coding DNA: TGTGCCAGCAGCTTTTTAACGACATCTAACTATGGCTACACCTTC. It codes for CASSFLTTSNYGYTF. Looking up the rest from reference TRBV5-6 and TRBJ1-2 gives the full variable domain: DAGVTQSPTHLIKTRGQQVTLRCSPKSGHDTVSWYQQALGQGPQFIFQYYEEEERQRGNFPDRFSGHQFPNYSSELNVNALLLGDSALYLCASSFLTTSNYGYTFGSGTRLTVV.

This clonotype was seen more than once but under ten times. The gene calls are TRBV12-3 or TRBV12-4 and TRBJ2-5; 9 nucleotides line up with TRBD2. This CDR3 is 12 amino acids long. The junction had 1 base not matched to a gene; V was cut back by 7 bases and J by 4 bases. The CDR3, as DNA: TGTGCCAGCACAGCGGGAGGAGAGACCCAGTACTTC. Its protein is CASTAGGETQYF.

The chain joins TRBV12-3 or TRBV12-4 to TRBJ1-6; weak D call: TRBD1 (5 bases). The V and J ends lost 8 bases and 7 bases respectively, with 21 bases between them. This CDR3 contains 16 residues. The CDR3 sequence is CASASRRGQGNSPLHF. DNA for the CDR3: TGTGCCAGCGCATCGCGCCGAGGGCAGGGAAATTCACCCCTCCACTTT.

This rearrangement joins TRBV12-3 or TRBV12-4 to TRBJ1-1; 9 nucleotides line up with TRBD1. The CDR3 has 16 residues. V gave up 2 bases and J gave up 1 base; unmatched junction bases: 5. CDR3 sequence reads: CASSLRDRVRNTEAFF. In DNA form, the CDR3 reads TGTGCCAGCAGTTTAAGGGACAGGGTGAGGAACACTGAAGCTTTCTTT.

The CDR3 nucleotides read TGTGCCAGCAGCGTAGGGGGAACTGGAAACACCATATATTTT. This translates into CASSVGGTGNTIYF. The V and J genes are TRBV9 and TRBJ1-3; D is undetermined. The germline V gene encodes CDR1 SGDLS and CDR2 YYNGEE. V dropped 0 bases and J dropped 2 bases, with 6 bases sitting between them. The length of the CDR3 is 14 residues. Using reference TRBV9 and TRBJ1-3 for the parts outside the CDR3, the full variable domain is DSGVTQTPKHLITATGQRVTLRCSPRSGDLSVYWYQQSLDQGLQFLIQYYNGEERAKGNILERFSAQQFPDLHSELNLSSLELGDSALYFCASSVGGTGNTIYFGEGSWLTVV.

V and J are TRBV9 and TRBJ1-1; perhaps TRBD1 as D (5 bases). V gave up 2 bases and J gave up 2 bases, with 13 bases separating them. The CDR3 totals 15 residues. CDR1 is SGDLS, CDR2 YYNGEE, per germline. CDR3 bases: TGTGCCAGCAGCGTCGATGGCAGGGCTAACACTGAAGCTTTCTTT. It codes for CASSVDGRANTEAFF.

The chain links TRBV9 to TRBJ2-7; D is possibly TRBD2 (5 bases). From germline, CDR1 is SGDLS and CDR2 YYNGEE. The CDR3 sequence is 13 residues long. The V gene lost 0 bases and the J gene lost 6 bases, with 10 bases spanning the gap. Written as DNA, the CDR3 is TGTGCCAGCAGCGTAGGGCCAGAGGGCGAGCAGTACTTC. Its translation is CASSVGPEGEQYF. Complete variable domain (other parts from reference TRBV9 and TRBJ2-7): DSGVTQTPKHLITATGQRVTLRCSPRSGDLSVYWYQQSLDQGLQFLIQYYNGEERAKGNILERFSAQQFPDLHSELNLSSLELGDSALYFCASSVGPEGEQYFGPGTRLTVT.

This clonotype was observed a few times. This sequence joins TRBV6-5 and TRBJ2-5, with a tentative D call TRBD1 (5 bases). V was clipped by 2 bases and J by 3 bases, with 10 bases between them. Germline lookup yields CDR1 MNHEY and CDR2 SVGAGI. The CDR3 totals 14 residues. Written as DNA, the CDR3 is TGTGCCAGCAGTTACGTGGGGCAGGAAGAGACCCAGTACTTC. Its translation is CASSYVGQEETQYF.

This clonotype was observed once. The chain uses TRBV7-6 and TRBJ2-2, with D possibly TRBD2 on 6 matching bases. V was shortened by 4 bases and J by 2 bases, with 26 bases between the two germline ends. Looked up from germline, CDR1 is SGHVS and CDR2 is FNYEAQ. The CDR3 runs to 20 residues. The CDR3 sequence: CASSSPSGDKPSINTGELFF. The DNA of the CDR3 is TGTGCCAGCAGCTCTCCCTCGGGAGACAAACCCTCGATAAACACCGGGGAGCTGTTTTTT.

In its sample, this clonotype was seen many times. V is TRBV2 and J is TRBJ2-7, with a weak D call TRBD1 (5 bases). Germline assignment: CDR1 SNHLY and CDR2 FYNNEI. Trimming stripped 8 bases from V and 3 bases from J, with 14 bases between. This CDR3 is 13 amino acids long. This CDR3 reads CASEQALGYEQYF. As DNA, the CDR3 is TGTGCCAGCGAACAGGCCCTGGGCTACGAGCAGTACTTC.

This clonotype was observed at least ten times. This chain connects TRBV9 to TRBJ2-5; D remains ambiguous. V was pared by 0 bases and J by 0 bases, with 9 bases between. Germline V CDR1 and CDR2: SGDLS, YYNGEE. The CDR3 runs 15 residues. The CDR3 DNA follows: TGTGCCAGCAGCGTAGGGACCATGTACCAAGAGACCCAGTACTTC. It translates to CASSVGTMYQETQYF.

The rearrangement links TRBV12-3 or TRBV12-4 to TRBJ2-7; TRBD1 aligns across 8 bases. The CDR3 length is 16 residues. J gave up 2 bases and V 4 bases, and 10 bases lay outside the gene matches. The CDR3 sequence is CASSSDPGQETYEQYF. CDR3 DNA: TGTGCCAGCAGTTCAGATCCGGGACAGGAGACCTACGAGCAGTACTTC.

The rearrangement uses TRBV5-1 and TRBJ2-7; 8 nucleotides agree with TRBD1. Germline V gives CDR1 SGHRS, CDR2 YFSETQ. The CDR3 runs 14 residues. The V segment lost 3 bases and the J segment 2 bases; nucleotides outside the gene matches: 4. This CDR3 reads CASSSRTGTYEQYF. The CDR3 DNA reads TGCGCCAGCAGCTCTAGGACAGGGACCTACGAGCAGTACTTC.

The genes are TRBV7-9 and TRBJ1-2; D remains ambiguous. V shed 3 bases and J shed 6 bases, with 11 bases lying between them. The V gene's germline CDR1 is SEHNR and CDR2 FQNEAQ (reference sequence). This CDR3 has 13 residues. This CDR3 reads CASSLKGLDGYTF. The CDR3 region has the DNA TGTGCCAGCAGCTTGAAAGGGTTGGATGGCTACACCTTC.